This entry lists 27 T cell receptor beta chains sequenced from one sample in a study of control samples from healthy donors and cancer patients. Clones were read by immunoSEQ multiplex PCR, and TCRdb kept only the in-frame ones, dropping some. The repertoire holds approximately 13,000 clones, with approximately 93% as singletons. The specimen sequenced was PBMCs. The receptor set was obtained from a man older than 75 with lung cancer.

The chain is built from TRBV25-1 and TRBJ1-3; D not resolved. CDR1 and CDR2 (germline): MGHDK, SYGVNS. The CDR3 length is 13 residues. CDR3 sequence (DNA): TGTGCTAGTGGTGTGGGAAAAGGAAACACCATATATTTT. This translates into CASGVGKGNTIYF.

This clone was seen a single time. V gene TRBV9 combines with J gene TRBJ1-4; possible D gene TRBD1, 6 bases. V lost 4 bases and J lost 5, with 15 bases in between. The CDR3 totals 15 residues. CDR1 SGDLS and CDR2 YYNGEE come from the germline V gene. The CDR3 loop is CASSPQQGLNEKLFF. CDR3 sequence (DNA): TGTGCCAGCAGCCCCCAACAGGGACTAAATGAAAAACTGTTTTTT.

Notes on this clone: In the same sample, other DNA sequences code for this CDR3. The J gene is TRBJ1-1, the V gene TRBV5-1; D is uncertain. The V gene lost 7 bases and the J gene lost 2 bases, with 12 bases spanning the gap. CDR1 and CDR2 from the germline V gene are SGHRS and YFSETQ. The CDR3 consists of 13 residues. This CDR3 reads CASSRAINTEAFF. CDR3 sequence (DNA): TGCGCCAGCTCGAGGGCGATTAACACTGAAGCTTTCTTT.

This chain joins TRBV10-1 and TRBJ1-5, with 10 bases identical to TRBD1. V lost 6 bases to trimming and J lost 7 bases; unmatched junction nucleotides: 9. Germline CDR1 reads WNHNN; CDR2 reads SYGVQD (reference sequence). The CDR3 is made up of 15 amino acids. This CDR3 is CASRDDRGRGQPQHF. CDR3 sequence (DNA): TGCGCCAGCAGGGATGACAGGGGGCGGGGGCAGCCCCAGCATTTT.

The chain joins TRBV6-1 to TRBJ1-1, with D perhaps TRBD1 (5 bases). Deletions cut 2 bases from V and 4 bases from J, with 14 bases between. CDR1 is MNHNS, CDR2 SASEGT, per germline. The CDR3 is 15 residues long. The CDR3 reads CASSELDGAITEAFF. The CDR3 bases are TGTGCCAGCAGTGAACTAGATGGGGCGATCACTGAAGCTTTCTTT.

The rearrangement uses TRBV6-2 or TRBV6-3 and TRBJ1-2; D not resolved. The CDR3 extends over 12 amino acids. Germline CDR1 MNHEY, CDR2 SVGEGT. V lost 3 bases and J 5 bases, leaving 7 bases between the germline ends. This chain's CDR3 is CASSYQQYGYTF. The CDR3 DNA reads as TGTGCCAGCAGTTATCAACAGTATGGCTACACCTTC.

CDR3 loop: CASSLAVINNYGYTF. The CDR3 DNA reads as TGTGCCAGCAGCTTAGCCGTAATAAATAACTATGGCTACACCTTC. The chain joins TRBV7-2 to TRBJ1-2; D unresolved. Per the germline V gene, CDR1 is SGHTA and CDR2 is FQGNSA. The germline V and J ends were trimmed by 0 bases and 1 base, with 9 bases remaining between them. The CDR3 sequence is 15 residues long.

The chain links TRBV2 to TRBJ1-1; D might be TRBD1 (6 bases). V lost 5 bases, J lost 1 base, and 11 bases lay in between. The CDR3 has 14 residues. Per the germline V gene, CDR1 is SNHLY and CDR2 is FYNNEI. CDR3 DNA: TGTGCCAGCAGTCGCCAACAGGGGAACACTGAAGCTTTCTTT. Its translation is CASSRQQGNTEAFF.

The chain is built from TRBV11-2 and TRBJ2-1, with TRBD2 matching over 8 bases. This CDR3 is 15 amino acids long. V lost 0 bases and J lost 4; bases outside the gene matches: 2. The germline CDR1 and CDR2 sequences are SGHAT and FQNNGV. The CDR3 nucleotides read TGTGCCAGCAGCTTAGAATTAGCGGGGTACAATGAGCAGTTCTTC. Protein sequence: CASSLELAGYNEQFF.

The chain carries TRBV6-1 and TRBJ2-5; 11 nucleotides align to TRBD1. This CDR3 contains 16 residues. V was pared by 4 bases and J by 4 bases, with 8 bases of the junction left unmatched. Germline V gene lookup returns CDR1 MNHNS and CDR2 SASEGT. The CDR3 coding sequence is TGTGCCAGCAGTGCAACCGGACAGGGGGCAGGAGAGACCCAGTACTTC. Translated: CASSATGQGAGETQYF.

The chain has TRBV11-3 and TRBJ2-7; no definite D call. The CDR3 spans 11 residues. Trimming took 5 bases from V and 3 from J, leaving 5 bases between them. The germline gives CDR1 SGHNT, CDR2 YENEEA. Written as DNA, the CDR3 is TGTGCCAGCAGCCGGAACTACGAGCAGTACTTC. Translated: CASSRNYEQYF.

V is TRBV19 and J is TRBJ1-3; no clear D. The CDR3 sequence is 16 residues long. CDR1 and CDR2 (germline): LNHDA, SQIVND (reference sequence). Deletions cut 3 bases from V and 1 base from J, with 13 bases between. CDR3: CASSISLLASGNTIYF. Written as DNA, the CDR3 is TGTGCCAGTAGTATCTCTTTACTGGCTTCTGGAAACACCATATATTTT.

The chain has TRBV27 and TRBJ1-3; the D gene is possibly TRBD1 (5 bases). The CDR3 is 16 residues long. From germline, CDR1 is MNHEY and CDR2 SMNVEV (reference sequence). The V end lost 4 bases, the J end lost 2 bases, and 15 bases lay between the germline ends. For the CDR3, the DNA is TGTGCCAGCAGTTCGAACGGGGGATCGGCTGGAAACACCATATATTTT. Translation: CASSSNGGSAGNTIYF.

CDR3 DNA sequence: TGCGCCAGCAGTTCCTCGGACAGGGAGTATATGAACACTGAAGCTTTCTTT. It yields the protein CASSSSDREYMNTEAFF. The rearrangement links TRBV5-1 to TRBJ1-1; 8 bases match TRBD1. Germline V gene sequence: CDR1 SGHRS, CDR2 YFSETQ. CDR3 length: 17 residues. V gave up 5 bases and J gave up 0 bases; unmatched junction bases: 12. Variable domain in full (rest from reference TRBV5-1 and TRBJ1-1): KAGVTQTPRYLIKTRGQQVTLSCSPISGHRSVSWYQQTPGQGLQFLFEYFSETQRNKGNFPGRFSGRQFSNSRSEMNVSTLELGDSALYLCASSSSDREYMNTEAFFGQGTRLTVV.

The chain uses TRBV7-2 and TRBJ1-3; D call uncertain. The germline V gene encodes CDR1 SGHTA and CDR2 FQGNSA. V was clipped by 1 base and J by 4 bases, with 2 bases between them. The CDR3 consists of 12 residues. The CDR3 here is CASSLGGNTIYF. As DNA, the CDR3 is TGTGCCAGCAGCTTAGGGGGAAACACCATATATTTT.

This clone occurred a few times. The genes are TRBV18 and TRBJ1-6, with 10 positions matching TRBD1. The CDR3 spans 14 residues. J gave up 10 bases and V 4 bases, and 4 bases lay outside the gene matches. The germline CDR1 and CDR2 sequences are KGHSH and LQKENI. The CDR3 loop is CASSLRDRGSPLHF. The CDR3 bases are TGTGCCAGCTCACTCCGGGACAGGGGATCACCCCTCCACTTT.

This clone appeared once. The chain couples TRBV4-1 to TRBJ1-5; D unclear. Germline-derived CDR1 and CDR2 are MGHRA and YSYEKL. CDR3 length: 15 residues. Trimming removed 2 bases at V and 0 bases at J, with 8 bases between. CDR3 DNA sequence: TGCGCCAGCAGCCAAAGGTTTTCTAGCAATCAGCCCCAGCATTTT. Translating it yields CASSQRFSSNQPQHF.

J is TRBJ1-5 and V is TRBV27, with 8 bases that match TRBD1. Germline V CDR1 and CDR2: MNHEY, SMNVEV (reference sequence). The CDR3 is 15 residues long. Trimming cost V 3 bases and J 5 bases; bases outside gene matches: 6. The CDR3: CASSFGTGGDQPQHF. The CDR3 nucleotides read TGTGCCAGCAGTTTCGGGACAGGAGGGGATCAGCCCCAGCATTTT.

A single count supports this clone. V and J are TRBV20-1 and TRBJ1-1, with D unresolved. The ends were cut back, 6 bases at V and 2 bases at J, with 4 bases in the middle. CDR1 DFQATT and CDR2 SNEGSKA come from the germline V gene (reference sequence). The length of the CDR3 is 10 residues. The CDR3: CSAGNTEAFF. The DNA of the CDR3 is TGCAGTGCCGGAAACACTGAAGCTTTCTTT.

V is TRBV6-2 or TRBV6-3 and J is TRBJ1-1; D remains ambiguous. Germline CDR1 is MNHEY and CDR2 is SVGEGT. CDR3 size: 14 residues. Trimming shortened V by 2 bases and J by 6 bases, and 13 bases separated the two germline ends. The CDR3 loop reads CASSYRSFSAEAFF. DNA of the CDR3: TGTGCCAGCAGTTACAGATCCTTTAGCGCTGAAGCTTTCTTT.

The rearrangement joins TRBV19 to TRBJ2-1; tentatively, D is TRBD2 (6 bases). The CDR3 totals 18 residues. V lost 1 base, J lost 4 bases, and 20 bases lay in between. Germline values: CDR1 LNHDA, CDR2 SQIVND (reference sequence). CDR3 sequence reads: CASSIVFGGIGVYNEQFF. The CDR3 bases are TGTGCCAGTAGTATAGTTTTTGGAGGGATAGGGGTTTACAATGAGCAGTTCTTC.

V is TRBV15 and J is TRBJ2-7, with D uncertain. Trimming took 5 bases from V and 5 from J, leaving 16 bases between them. Germline CDR1 LNHNV, CDR2 YYDKDF (reference sequence). This CDR3 has 14 residues. CDR3 sequence reads: CATSSMGQLNEQYF. In nucleotides, the CDR3 is TGTGCCACCAGCTCCATGGGTCAATTGAACGAGCAGTACTTC.

The chain combines TRBV14 with TRBJ2-3; no firm D call. The CDR3 sequence is 15 residues long. CDR1 and CDR2 from the germline V gene are SGHDN and FVKESK. The germline V and J ends were trimmed by 0 bases and 6 bases, with 13 bases remaining between them. This chain's CDR3 is CASSQDWNSWDTQYF. CDR3 in DNA: TGTGCCAGCAGCCAAGATTGGAATTCGTGGGATACGCAGTATTTT.

This rearrangement joins TRBV18 to TRBJ2-7; 7 bases map to TRBD1. V dropped 1 base and J dropped 5; count of bases not matched to a gene: 2. The CDR3 has 13 amino acids. Germline values: CDR1 KGHSH, CDR2 LQKENI. The CDR3 protein is CASSPRQGDEQYV. DNA for the CDR3: TGTGCCAGCTCACCACGACAGGGAGACGAGCAGTACGTC.

The chain couples TRBV3-1 (or the pseudogene TRBV3-2) to TRBJ2-4; possible D gene TRBD2, 6 bases. The germline CDR1 and CDR2 sequences are LGHDT and YNNKEL (reference sequence). V lost 3 bases to trimming and J lost 3 bases, with 9 bases between them. The CDR3 consists of 14 residues. Here the CDR3 reads CASSQRGSKNIQYF. Written as DNA, the CDR3 is TGTGCCAGCAGCCAGCGGGGCAGCAAAAACATTCAGTACTTC.

The J gene is TRBJ2-2, the V gene TRBV5-1, with D hard to call. Trimming took 0 bases from V and 0 from J, leaving 6 bases between them. CDR3 length equals 15 residues. Germline-derived CDR1 and CDR2 are SGHRS and YFSETQ. The CDR3 DNA is TGCGCCAGCAGCTTGGTGGGGTCGAACACCGGGGAGCTGTTTTTT. Its protein is CASSLVGSNTGELFF.

V is TRBV4-1 and J is TRBJ1-1, with TRBD1 identical over 8 bases. The CDR3 has 16 residues. J lost 4 bases, V lost 0 bases, and 7 bases had no gene match. Germline V gives CDR1 MGHRA, CDR2 YSYEKL. CDR3 residues: CASSQDRRTGPTEAFF. CDR3 sequence (DNA): TGCGCCAGCAGCCAAGATCGTCGGACAGGGCCCACTGAAGCTTTCTTT.